This T cell receptor beta chain was sequenced in a study of early T cells in non-severe SARS-CoV-2 infection. Looking at the study overall: The chains were unpaired, and the sequenced material was bulk RNA from unsorted whole blood. Whole-study findings and limits: Matching results from VDJdb favored anti-spike CD8 responses, leaving private and CD4 specificities undetected.

The CDR3 length is 13 residues. With 6 bases removed from V and 1 base from J, the gap between germline ends came to 9 bases. CDR1 and CDR2 from the germline V gene are MDHEN and SYDVKM. Each cDNA molecule carried a unique molecular identifier. TCRdb used MiXCR to reprocess the 5' RACE reads, holding one entry per CDR3 protein. The sample lists more than 25,000 distinct CDR3 sequences, 4% to 5.5% occurring once. This clonotype was seen many times. Its antigen is undetermined. The sequence derives from an adult who was a healthcare worker with PCR-confirmed SARS-CoV-2 infection or an uninfected control (not recorded which). The V call is TRBV28, the J call TRBJ1-1; D not resolved. What was sequenced was whole blood. The CDR3 region has the DNA TGTGCCAGCAGAGCGGGCCAGAACACTGAAGCTTTCTTT. It encodes CASRAGQNTEAFF.